Detailed here is one T cell receptor beta chain. Its antigen is not known. This entry comes from a study of monozygotic twins with inflammatory bowel disease. Study observations and caveats: T cell subtypes were not distinguishable in this analysis. TCRbeta diversity (inverse Simpson) was lower in IBD patients than in healthy co-twins. Immunosuppressive treatment differences may have increased patient repertoire variability.

Template-switch reactions added UMIs with a 6-nucleotide sample barcode. Reprocessing the 5' RACE reads, TCRdb reports a single entry for every CDR3 protein and omits DNA. The ten top clones account for roughly 7%, within a sample of some 170,000 distinct CDR3 sequences. This receptor was taken from a human donor with ulcerative colitis or Crohn's disease, or a healthy co-twin of an affected twin (not recorded which). The sequenced material came from blood.

The CDR3 protein is CASSLAVGGANEQYF. This sequence joins TRBV7-2 and TRBJ2-7; TCRdb's D call of TRBD2 is untestable without DNA. The V gene's germline CDR1 is SGHTA and CDR2 FQGNSA. The CDR3 contains 15 residues. The variable domain in full, with the rest retrieved from reference TRBV7-2 and TRBJ2-7, is GAGVSQSPSNKVTEKGKDVELRCDPISGHTALYWYRQSLGQGLEFLIYFQGNSAPDKSGLPSDRFSAERTGGSVSTLTIQRTQQEDSAVYLCASSLAVGGANEQYFGPGTRLTVT.